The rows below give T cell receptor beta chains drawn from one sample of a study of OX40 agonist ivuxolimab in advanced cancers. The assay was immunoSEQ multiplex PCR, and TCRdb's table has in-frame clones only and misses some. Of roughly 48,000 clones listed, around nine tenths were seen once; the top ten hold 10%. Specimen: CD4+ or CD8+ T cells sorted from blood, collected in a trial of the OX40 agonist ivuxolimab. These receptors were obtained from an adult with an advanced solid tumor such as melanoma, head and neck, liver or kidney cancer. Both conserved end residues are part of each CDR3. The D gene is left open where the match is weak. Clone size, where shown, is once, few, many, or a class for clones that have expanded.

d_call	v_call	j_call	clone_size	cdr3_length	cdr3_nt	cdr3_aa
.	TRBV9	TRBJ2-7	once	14	TGTGCCAGCAGCGTAGAAGAATCCTCCTACGAGCAGTACTTC	CASSVEESSYEQYF
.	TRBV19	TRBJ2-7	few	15	TGTGCCAGTAGTCCAGACACATCCTTACGGGACGAGCAGTACTTC	CASSPDTSLRDEQYF
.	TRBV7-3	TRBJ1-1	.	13	TGTGCCAGCAGCCCCAACACAAACACTGAAGCTTTCTTT	CASSPNTNTEAFF
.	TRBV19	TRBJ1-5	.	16	TGTGCCAGTAGTATATCTGGGAAATCTAGCAATCAGCCCCAGCATTTT	CASSISGKSSNQPQHF
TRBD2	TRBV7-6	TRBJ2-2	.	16	TGTGCCAGCAGCTTATCCGCTAGCGGGGACACCGGGGAGCTGTTTTTT	CASSLSASGDTGELFF
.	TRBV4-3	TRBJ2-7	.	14	TGCGCCAGCAGCCAGACCGGGACTGGCTACGAGCAGTACTTC	CASSQTGTGYEQYF
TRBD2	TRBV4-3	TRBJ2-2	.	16	TGCGCCAGCAGCCAATTAAGCGGGAGAGGAACCGGGGAGCTGTTTTTT	CASSQLSGRGTGELFF
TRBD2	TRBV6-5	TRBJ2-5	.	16	TGTGCCAGCAGTTACAGCGGGGGTGAGCGAAGGGAGACCCAGTACTTC	CASSYSGGERRETQYF
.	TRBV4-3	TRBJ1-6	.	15	TGCGCCAGCAGCCAAGATGGGCTGAAGGATTCACCCCTCCACTTT	CASSQDGLKDSPLHF
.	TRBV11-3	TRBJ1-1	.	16	TGTGCCAGCAGGCAGGCGGGATTAGGGACGAGTACTGAAGCTTTCTTT	CASRQAGLGTSTEAFF
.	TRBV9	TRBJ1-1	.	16	TGTGCCAGCAGCGTAGCGACACAGGGTTTGAACACTGAAGCTTTCTTT	CASSVATQGLNTEAFF
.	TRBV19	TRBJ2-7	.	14	TGTGCCAGTAGTCCCGGCTTAGAGGGTTACGAGCAGTACTTC	CASSPGLEGYEQYF
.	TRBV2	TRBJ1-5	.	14	TGTGCCACCGTTGCGACAGGAGGTAATCAGCCCCAGCATTTT	CATVATGGNQPQHF
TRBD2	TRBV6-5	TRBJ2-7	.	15	TGTGCCAGCAGTCCGCGACTAGCGGGACACTACGAGCAGTACTTC	CASSPRLAGHYEQYF
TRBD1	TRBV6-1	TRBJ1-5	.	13	TGTGCCAGTCACAGGGGAGTGGATCAGCCCCAGCATTTT	CASHRGVDQPQHF
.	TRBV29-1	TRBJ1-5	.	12	TGCAGCGTTGCGGGGGGGAATCAGCCCCAGCATTTT	CSVAGGNQPQHF
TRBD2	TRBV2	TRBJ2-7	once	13	TGTGCCAGCCGGCGGGAGGGCAGGTACGAGCAGTACTTC	CASRREGRYEQYF
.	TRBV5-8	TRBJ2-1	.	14	TGTGCCAGCAGAGATCTGCGCTCCTACAATGAGCAGTTCTTC	CASRDLRSYNEQFF
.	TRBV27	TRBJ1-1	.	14	TGTGCCAGCTTAAGTGGCAGGCTGAACACTGAAGCTTTCTTT	CASLSGRLNTEAFF
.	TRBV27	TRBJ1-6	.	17	TGTGCCAGCAGCCTACACTACCCGAGCTCCTATAATTCACCCCTCCACTTT	CASSLHYPSSYNSPLHF
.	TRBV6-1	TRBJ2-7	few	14	TGTGCCAGCAGTATCGGGGGACGCTACGACGAGCAGTACTTC	CASSIGGRYDEQYF
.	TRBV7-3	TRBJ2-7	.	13	TGTGCCAGCAGTTCAGGTCTCTCCTACGAGCAGTACTTC	CASSSGLSYEQYF
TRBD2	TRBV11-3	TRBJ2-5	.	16	TGTGCCAGCAGCCCCCGACGAGGACTAGGGGCTGAGACCCAGTACTTC	CASSPRRGLGAETQYF
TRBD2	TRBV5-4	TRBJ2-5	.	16	TGTGCCAGCAGACGAGCGGGACGGTCGCCCCAAGAGACCCAGTACTTC	CASRRAGRSPQETQYF
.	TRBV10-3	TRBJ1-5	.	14	TGTGCCACCCAAATGAAGGGGGACTTCCAGCCCCAGCATTTT	CATQMKGDFQPQHF
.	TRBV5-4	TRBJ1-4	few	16	TGTGCCAGCAGCTTGGACGGCGCAGGGAGTAACGAAAAACTGTTTTTT	CASSLDGAGSNEKLFF